This T cell receptor (beta chain) was documented in a study of T cells expressing NK-cell markers. As for the study in general: Sorted CD3+CD56+NKG2C+, CD3+CD56+NKG2C- and CD3+CD56-NKG2C+ T-cell subsets were beta-chain profiled. In the group of eight sequenced donors, seven were HCMV-seropositive and one was seronegative. Broader study findings: Specificity for HCMV among expanded NKG2C+ T cell clones was not established. Dominance of the CD3+CD56-NKG2C+ fraction by these clonotypes also held in a handful of donors.

Comments on this clonotype: The antigen remains undetermined.

Germline V gives CDR1 MNHEY, CDR2 SMNVEV (reference sequence). The CDR3 is made up of 19 amino acids. TCRdb reworked the 5' RACE reads into one entry per CDR3 protein, no DNA. The sample holds a few hundred thousand distinct CDR3 sequences. The J gene is TRBJ1-4, the V gene TRBV27; TCRdb lists TRBD1, though no DNA is available to test this call. The sequence came from a man aged 18-75 years in good health. Sequenced: blood T cells: a sorted CD56 or NKG2C T cell subset, CD4+ or CD8+ T cells, or bulk PBMC T cells (not recorded which). The CDR3 is CASRETRQGKELPNEKLFF.